A selection of T cell receptor beta chains follows, all from one sample in a study of a mutant IDH1 vaccine in newly diagnosed glioma. Clones were read by immunoSEQ multiplex PCR, and TCRdb kept only the in-frame ones, dropping some. The sample has about 100,000 clones; around 80% are singletons. The starting material was PBMCs, obtained from a glioma patient treated with radiotherapy, temozolomide or both. All receptors derive from a man aged 35 to 55 with glioma. The CDR3 runs from the conserved cysteine through the conserved F or W. The order of the fields is V gene, D gene, clone size, J gene, CDR3 DNA, CDR3 protein. The D gene is left open where the match is weak. The listing skips clone size in some rows; elsewhere it reads once, few, many or a size class.

TRBV28,-,-,TRBJ1-2,TGTGCCAGCAGTTTTGGGGACACGAACCGAATCCACAGCGATGGCTACACCTTC,CASSFGDTNRIHSDGYTF
TRBV30,-,-,TRBJ1-2,TGTGCCTGGGGCGAACTTAACTATGGCTACACCTTC,CAWGELNYGYTF
TRBV28,TRBD2,-,TRBJ2-1,TGTGCCAGCAGTTTAACTAGCGGTTACAATGAGCAGTTCTTC,CASSLTSGYNEQFF
TRBV11-2,TRBD2,-,TRBJ2-1,TGTGCCAGCAGCTTAGTGGCTAGCGGGGCCTACAATGAGCAGTTCTTC,CASSLVASGAYNEQFF
TRBV7-9,TRBD2,once,TRBJ2-7,TGTGCCAGCAGCTTAGCCCTACAGTGGGCGGCGGGGGAGATCTACGAGCAGTACTTC,CASSLALQWAAGEIYEQYF
TRBV10-2,TRBD2,-,TRBJ2-3,TGCGCCAGCAGTGAGTTAGCGGGGGGTTTCACAGATACGCAGTATTTT,CASSELAGGFTDTQYF
TRBV6-1,TRBD1,-,TRBJ1-2,TGTGCCAGCAGTTCGCCGGGACAGATCTATGGCTACACCTTC,CASSSPGQIYGYTF
TRBV2,TRBD1,once,TRBJ1-2,TGTGCCAGCACCCCCCAGGGGACAGTATGGTACACCTTC,CASTPQGTVWYTF
TRBV30,TRBD2,-,TRBJ2-7,TGTGCCTGGGCCCCTGGCGGGGGGTGGGAGCAGTACTTC,CAWAPGGGWEQYF
TRBV7-8,-,-,TRBJ2-5,TGTGCCAGCAGCTTAGGTGGGACCCAGTACTTC,CASSLGGTQYF
TRBV7-2,-,-,TRBJ2-3,TGTGCCAGCAGCCCCGGCGAGGCAGATACGCAGTATTTT,CASSPGEADTQYF
TRBV28,-,-,TRBJ2-7,TGTGCCAGCAGCCTTGAGGGAGACGGATCCTACGAGCAGTACTTC,CASSLEGDGSYEQYF
TRBV9,-,once,TRBJ2-4,TGTGCCAGCAGCGTAGATGGTACAGCTTTAAACATTCAGTACTTC,CASSVDGTALNIQYF
TRBV10-1,-,-,TRBJ2-7,TGCGCCAGCAGTCCCGGGGGTCGATCCTACGAGCAGTACTTC,CASSPGGRSYEQYF
TRBV21-1,-,-,TRBJ1-5,TGTGCCAGCAGCCTTGATAAACGTCGGCAGGGGCATAGCAATCAGCCCCAGCATTTT,CASSLDKRRQGHSNQPQHF
TRBV2,TRBD1,-,TRBJ1-6,TGTGCCAGCAGTGAACCTGGACAGGGGGGGAATTCACCCCTCCACTTT,CASSEPGQGGNSPLHF
TRBV21-1,-,-,TRBJ2-7,TGTGCCAGCAGCTGCCGGGACAGGGACAAACAGTACTTC,CASSCRDRDKQYF
TRBV11-2,-,-,TRBJ1-2,TGTGCCAGCAGCTTAGATGGGGCGGCTCCAGACTATGGCTACACCTTC,CASSLDGAAPDYGYTF